The 27 T cell receptor beta chains below come from one sample, sequenced in a study of blood T cell repertoires in COVID-19. The repertoire was sequenced with immunoSEQ multiplex PCR; TCRdb's copy has only in-frame clones and lacks some. The sample has 100,000 or so clones; around 79% are singletons. Sequencing was done on a sample of peripheral blood. The receptor source for this set is a human donor in a cohort sampled during active COVID-19.

The chain uses TRBV12-3 or TRBV12-4 and TRBJ1-2; maybe TRBD1 (5 bases). The CDR3 consists of 13 residues. Trimming left V 3 bases short and J 3 bases short, with 8 bases between. DNA of the CDR3: TGTGCCAGCAGTTTTCTAGGGGACTATGGCTACACCTTC. As protein: CASSFLGDYGYTF.

The chain uses TRBV29-1 and TRBJ2-5, with 8 nucleotides matching TRBD2. The CDR3 covers 15 residues. V shed 0 bases, J shed 5 bases, and the junction held 8 bases outside the gene matches. Per the germline V gene, CDR1 is SQVTM and CDR2 is ANQGSEA. CDR3 region: CSVEDPLAGLETQYF. CDR3 bases: TGCAGCGTTGAAGACCCTCTAGCGGGCCTGGAGACCCAGTACTTC.

The V gene is TRBV10-3, the J gene TRBJ2-7; the match to TRBD2 covers 7 bases. V lost 3 bases, J lost 4 bases, and 12 bases stayed unmatched. The CDR3 is 16 amino acids. Germline assignment: CDR1 ENHRY and CDR2 SYGVKD. The CDR3 nucleotides are TGTGCCATCAGTGATACTCTTGGCGGGAGTAGGTACGAGCAGTACTTC. It is translated as CAISDTLGGSRYEQYF.

The gene calls are TRBV10-3 and TRBJ2-3, with 8 bases lining up with TRBD1. With V trimmed by 2 bases and J by 3 bases, 10 bases remained unmatched. The CDR3 consists of 17 residues. Germline assignment: CDR1 ENHRY and CDR2 SYGVKD. CDR3 sequence reads: CAISEIGQGRRTDTQYF. CDR3 DNA sequence: TGTGCCATCAGTGAGATCGGACAGGGCCGAAGGACAGATACGCAGTATTTT.

The genes are TRBV7-2 and TRBJ1-5; 8 positions match TRBD1. In germline, CDR1 is SGHTA, CDR2 FQGNSA. This CDR3 has 17 residues. V lost 1 base to trimming and J lost 0 bases; unmatched junction nucleotides: 5. CDR3 DNA: TGTGCCAGCAGCTTAGAACGGACAGGGAATAGCAATCAGCCCCAGCATTTT. Translation gives CASSLERTGNSNQPQHF.

The rearrangement links TRBV11-1 to TRBJ1-2; D gene ambiguous. The germline V gene encodes CDR1 SGHAT and CDR2 FQDESV (reference sequence). Trimming pared 5 bases from V and 2 bases from J, leaving 9 bases between. The CDR3 is 13 residues long. The CDR3 DNA follows: TGTGCCAGCAGCCCGGCCAGGAACTATGGCTACACCTTC. This encodes CASSPARNYGYTF.

The chain carries TRBV7-6 and TRBJ2-5, with 12 bases identical to TRBD2. The trim removed 4 bases at V and 4 bases at J, leaving 10 bases unmatched. The length of the CDR3 is 17 residues. The germline V gene has CDR1 SGHVS and CDR2 FNYEAQ. The chain's CDR3 is CASSSSSGRARGETQYF. The DNA for the CDR3 is TGTGCCAGCAGCTCCTCTAGCGGGAGGGCCCGAGGAGAGACCCAGTACTTC.

V and J are TRBV25-1 and TRBJ1-3; D ambiguous. Germline lookup yields CDR1 MGHDK and CDR2 SYGVNS. V lost 3 bases to trimming and J lost 0 bases, with 9 bases between them. The CDR3 runs 15 residues. CDR3 nucleotides: TGTGCCAGCAGTGACCCCCGGGGCTCTGGAAACACCATATATTTT. This translates into CASSDPRGSGNTIYF. Drawing the rest from reference TRBV25-1 and TRBJ1-3, the complete variable domain is EADIYQTPRYLVIGTGKKITLECSQTMGHDKMYWYQQDPGMELHLIHYSYGVNSTEKGDLSSESTVSRIRTEHFPLTLESARPSHTSQYLCASSDPRGSGNTIYFGEGSWLTVV.

The chain has TRBV5-1 and TRBJ2-2; 7 bases fit TRBD2. Trimming at V came to 2 bases and at J to 6 bases, leaving 4 bases not matched to a gene. This CDR3 has 14 amino acids. CDR1 and CDR2 from the germline V gene are SGHRS and YFSETQ. The CDR3 DNA reads TGCGCCAGCAGCTTCGGCGCGGGAGCCGGGGAGCTGTTTTTT. As protein: CASSFGAGAGELFF.

The chain has TRBV7-2 and TRBJ2-2, with 11 bases lining up with TRBD2. There are 15 residues in the CDR3. After removal of 5 bases from V and 6 bases from J, the junction contained 5 bases not matched to a gene. CDR1 and CDR2 from the germline V gene are SGHTA and FQGNSA. CDR3 nucleotide sequence: TGTGCCAGCAGCCCTAGGACTAGCGGGCCCGGGGAGCTGTTTTTT. Its protein product is CASSPRTSGPGELFF.

The chain carries TRBV11-2 and TRBJ1-1; D unclear. This CDR3 has 15 residues. Germline V CDR1 and CDR2: SGHAT, FQNNGV. V was clipped by 1 base and J by 5 bases, with 14 bases between them. This chain's CDR3 is CASSLVGGEGTEAFF. In nucleotides, the CDR3 is TGTGCCAGCAGCTTAGTTGGCGGGGAAGGGACTGAAGCTTTCTTT.

This clone showed up just once. The chain carries TRBV2 and TRBJ1-1, with D tentatively TRBD1 (6 bases). CDR1 is SNHLY, CDR2 FYNNEI, per germline. This CDR3 has 14 residues. Trimming cost V 7 bases and J 0 bases, with 12 bases left between them. The CDR3 is CASNKGQLNTEAFF. In DNA form, the CDR3 reads TGTGCCAGCAACAAGGGACAATTGAACACTGAAGCTTTCTTT.

The chain carries TRBV2 and TRBJ2-7; TRBD2 aligns across 8 bases. V was pared by 0 bases and J by 7 bases, with 8 bases of the junction left unmatched. Germline loops: CDR1 SNHLY, CDR2 FYNNEI. This CDR3 has 15 residues. As DNA, the CDR3 is TGTGCCAGCAGTGAAGCAGGCGGGAGGTCGGGAGAGCAGTACTTC. This sequence encodes CASSEAGGRSGEQYF.

The rearrangement uses TRBV28 and TRBJ2-4; D is perhaps TRBD1 (6 bases). Germline values: CDR1 MDHEN, CDR2 SYDVKM. The CDR3 loop spans 17 amino acids. V lost 5 bases and J lost 2, with 19 bases in between. As DNA, the CDR3 is TGTGCCAGCAGTCCCCGGGTAGGCAGGGGACCCAAAAACATTCAGTACTTC. It encodes CASSPRVGRGPKNIQYF.

The V call is TRBV4-1, the J call TRBJ2-3; 7 bases map to TRBD1. This CDR3 has 13 amino acids. J lost 5 bases, V lost 4 bases, and 3 bases had no gene match. Germline-derived CDR1 and CDR2 are MGHRA and YSYEKL. In DNA, the CDR3 is TGCGCCAGCAGCCTCAACAGGGGAGATACGCAGTATTTT. It encodes CASSLNRGDTQYF.

This chain links TRBV19 with TRBJ2-3; 9 bases fit TRBD2. J was trimmed by 0 bases and V by 6 bases; bases with no gene match: 1. The CDR3 sequence is 14 residues long. Germline V gene data show CDR1 as LNHDA and CDR2 as SQIVND (reference sequence). The CDR3 DNA is TGTGCCAGTAGGCTAGCGGGGAGCACAGATACGCAGTATTTT. This encodes CASRLAGSTDTQYF.

V gene TRBV6-1 combines with J gene TRBJ2-5; perhaps TRBD2 as D (6 bases). In germline, CDR1 is MNHNS, CDR2 SASEGT. V was trimmed by 2 bases and J by 1 base, leaving 11 bases between them. This CDR3 has 15 amino acids. CDR3 amino acids: CASSELRGSQETQYF. In DNA, the CDR3 is TGTGCCAGCAGTGAATTGCGGGGATCCCAAGAGACCCAGTACTTC.

This chain joins TRBV19 and TRBJ1-1, with no clear D. Per the germline V gene, CDR1 is LNHDA and CDR2 is SQIVND (reference sequence). The CDR3 totals 14 residues. V shed 5 bases and J shed 4 bases, with 14 bases lying between them. Here the CDR3 DNA reads TGTGCCAGTAGTTTCGCCCGCAGGCTCACTGAAGCTTTCTTT. Translated: CASSFARRLTEAFF. The full variable domain, in which reference TRBV19 and TRBJ1-1 provide the parts outside the CDR3, is DGGITQSPKYLFRKEGQNVTLSCEQNLNHDAMYWYRQDPGQGLRLIYYSQIVNDFQKGDIAEGYSVSREKKESFPLTVTSAQKNPTAFYLCASSFARRLTEAFFGQGTRLTVV.

The chain carries TRBV20-1 and TRBJ2-7; D unresolved. V lost 1 base and J 3 bases, leaving 4 bases between the germline ends. The V gene's germline CDR1 is DFQATT and CDR2 SNEGSKA (reference sequence). The CDR3 is 11 residues long. CDR3 nucleotide sequence: TGCAGTGCTAGAGTAGACTACGAGCAGTACTTC. Translating it yields CSARVDYEQYF.

The chain links TRBV28 to TRBJ1-4, with a weak D call TRBD1 (5 bases). Germline V lookup: CDR1 MDHEN, CDR2 SYDVKM. Trimming left V 7 bases short and J 7 bases short, with 19 bases between. The CDR3 sequence is 15 residues long. The CDR3, as DNA: TGTGCCAGCACCCATGGGGCGGCGGATGGTGAAAAACTGTTTTTT. Amino acids: CASTHGAADGEKLFF. Filled out from reference TRBV28 and TRBJ1-4, the complete variable domain reads DVKVTQSSRYLVKRTGEKVFLECVQDMDHENMFWYRQDPGLGLRLIYFSYDVKMKEKGDIPEGYSVSREKKERFSLILESASTNQTSMYLCASTHGAADGEKLFFGSGTQLSVL.

This chain connects TRBV14 to TRBJ2-5, with D possibly TRBD2 on 5 matching bases. CDR1 and CDR2 (germline): SGHDN, FVKESK. There are 15 residues in the CDR3. The ends were cut back, 1 base at V and 1 base at J, with 10 bases in the middle. CDR3 nucleotides: TGTGCCAGCAGCCAAGGTACCAGCGGCCAAGAGACCCAGTACTTC. Amino acids: CASSQGTSGQETQYF.

The genes are TRBV3-1 (or the pseudogene TRBV3-2) and TRBJ2-5, with TRBD2 as a possible D gene (6 bases). With 2 bases removed from V and 2 bases from J, the gap between germline ends came to 9 bases. The CDR3 is made up of 14 amino acids. Germline assignment: CDR1 LGHDT and CDR2 YNNKEL (reference sequence). The CDR3 sequence is CASSQNSGQETQYF. In nucleotides, the CDR3 is TGTGCCAGCAGCCAAAATAGCGGACAAGAGACCCAGTACTTC.

The chain combines TRBV5-4 with TRBJ2-7; unclear D gene. Trimming left V 2 bases short and J 6 bases short, with 12 bases between. The CDR3 extends over 13 amino acids. Germline V gene data show CDR1 as SGHNT and CDR2 as YYREEE (reference sequence). CDR3 in amino acids: CASSFVPSLEQYF. In DNA form, the CDR3 reads TGTGCCAGCAGCTTTGTTCCCAGTCTCGAGCAGTACTTC.

This clone appeared a few times. The chain is built from TRBV7-9 and TRBJ1-6; D is perhaps TRBD1 (5 bases). V lost 1 base and J 10 bases, leaving 8 bases between the germline ends. CDR1 is SEHNR, CDR2 FQNEAQ, per germline (reference sequence). The CDR3 is 13 residues long. CDR3 in DNA: TGTGCCAGCAGCTTAGTAGGGGTCTCACCCCTCCACTTT. Amino acid sequence: CASSLVGVSPLHF.

The chain uses TRBV7-9 and TRBJ1-2; 7 nucleotides align to TRBD1. This CDR3 has 12 residues. After removal of 4 bases from V and 10 bases from J, the junction contained 6 bases not matched to a gene. Germline V CDR1 and CDR2: SEHNR, FQNEAQ (reference sequence). CDR3 sequence reads: CASSSRDSLYTF. In DNA form, the CDR3 reads TGTGCCAGCAGCTCCAGGGACAGTCTCTACACCTTC.

The J gene is TRBJ2-2, the V gene TRBV5-4, with 8 nucleotides matching TRBD2. The CDR3 consists of 15 residues. Per the germline V gene, CDR1 is SGHNT and CDR2 is YYREEE (reference sequence). Germline trimming cut 2 bases from V and 2 bases from J; bases unmatched to any gene: 2. The CDR3 sequence: CASSFSGTNTGELFF. The CDR3 DNA reads TGTGCCAGCAGCTTTAGCGGGACCAACACCGGGGAGCTGTTTTTT.

J is TRBJ1-1 and V is TRBV3-1 (or the pseudogene TRBV3-2); D may be TRBD1 (6 bases). The germline V and J ends were trimmed by 1 base and 1 base, with 10 bases remaining between them. Germline loops: CDR1 LGHDT, CDR2 YNNKEL (reference sequence). CDR3 length equals 15 residues. The CDR3 loop is CASSQATDRNTEAFF. DNA of the CDR3: TGTGCCAGCAGCCAAGCCACGGACAGGAACACTGAAGCTTTCTTT.